This T cell receptor beta chain was identified in a study of T cells in Graves' hyperthyroidism and ophthalmopathy. On the basis of clinical symptoms, serum thyroxine and TRAb, thyroid ultrasound and orbital computed tomography, diagnoses were made. When hyperthyroidism was first diagnosed, the blood sample was taken, preceding any ophthalmopathy symptoms. PBMCs stemmed from around 10 ml fresh peripheral blood. The germline CDR1 and CDR2 sequences are MDHEN and SYDVKM. The CDR3 contains 15 residues. Trimming at V came to 6 bases and at J to 5 bases, leaving 9 bases not matched to a gene. RNA transcripts gave rise to amplified TCR beta CDR3 regions. First-round RT-PCR of the TCR CDR3 relied on the HTBI primer set. TCRdb re-derived calls from the multiplex PCR reads in MiXCR, one entry per CDR3 protein. The sample consists of more than 250,000 distinct CDR3 sequences, roughly 15% of them appearing once.

Regarding the study as a whole: The model identified upcoming ophthalmopathy a median approximately six months ahead of onset.

Worth noting for this clonotype: As yet, its antigen is unknown. A much bigger clone sits one base away, suggesting this may be a read error.

The chain has TRBV28 and TRBJ2-2; 7 nucleotides line up with TRBD2. The sequence was collected from a woman between 45 and 65 years old with Graves' hyperthyroidism that later progressed to Graves' ophthalmopathy. The sequencing sample was made of blood. CDR3 bases: TGTGCCAGCAGCTCCTGCGGGGGTTTTACCGGGGAGCTGTTTTTT. As protein: CASSSCGGFTGELFF.